This is a list of T cell receptor beta chains from one sample in a study of OX40 agonist ivuxolimab in advanced cancers. Clones were sequenced by immunoSEQ multiplex PCR, and TCRdb holds only the in-frame ones, with some missing. The table records 69,000 or so clones, roughly 85% of them present only once. Here the sequenced sample was CD4+ or CD8+ T cells sorted from blood, taken in a trial of the OX40 agonist ivuxolimab. The receptor source for this set is an adult with an advanced solid tumor such as melanoma, head and neck, liver or kidney cancer. Both conserved end residues are part of each CDR3. A D gene is named only where the DNA matches it firmly. Some rows have no size entry. The others give once, few or many, or a class for an expanded clone.

TRBJ2-1 | few | TRBV18 | TRBD1 | TGTGCCAGCTCACCACGGTCAGGGGGAGACTACAATGAGCAGTTCTTC | CASSPRSGGDYNEQFF
TRBJ2-5 | NA | TRBV29-1 | NA | TGCAGCGTCGGACAGAACCAAGAGACCCAGTACTTC | CSVGQNQETQYF
TRBJ1-1 | few | TRBV18 | TRBD1 | TGTGCCAGCTCACCTATCGGACAGGGGCTGGGTGAAGCTTTCTTT | CASSPIGQGLGEAFF
TRBJ2-2 | NA | TRBV5-1 | NA | TGCGCCAGCACACTCACGAACACCGGGGAGCTGTTTTTT | CASTLTNTGELFF
TRBJ1-4 | NA | TRBV7-9 | NA | TGTGCCAGCAGCTTCCAGACTGATGAAAAACTGTTTTTT | CASSFQTDEKLFF
TRBJ1-3 | once | TRBV5-1 | NA | TGCGCCAGCAGCTTGGAAGCGGGGATCGACTCTGGAAACACCATATATTTT | CASSLEAGIDSGNTIYF
TRBJ1-1 | NA | TRBV19 | TRBD1 | TGTGCCAGTAGCCTCGACAGGGCCGGGACTGAAGCTTTCTTT | CASSLDRAGTEAFF
TRBJ1-2 | NA | TRBV7-2 | TRBD1 | TGTGCCAGCTCCCGACAGGGGCCCTCCTATGGCTACACCTTC | CASSRQGPSYGYTF
TRBJ2-1 | NA | TRBV19 | TRBD2 | TGTGCCAGTAGTATGGGGAGGGGCGGGAGGTCCTACAATGAGCAGTTCTTC | CASSMGRGGRSYNEQFF
TRBJ1-2 | NA | TRBV2 | NA | TGTGCCAGCAAACGAAATGACAGCCCCAATCCGGCTAACTATGGCTACACCTTC | CASKRNDSPNPANYGYTF
TRBJ1-5 | once | TRBV6-4 | TRBD1 | TGTGCCAGCAGTGAGCAGGGGGATCAGCCCCAGCATTTT | CASSEQGDQPQHF
TRBJ2-2 | NA | TRBV11-2 | NA | TGTGCCAGCAGCTTAGATATGACAGACACCGGGGAGCTGTTTTTT | CASSLDMTDTGELFF
TRBJ2-7 | few | TRBV30 | NA | TGTGCCTGGAGTGGTAGGGGGGCCAGCCTTTTC | CAWSGRGASLF
TRBJ2-2 | NA | TRBV5-5 | NA | TGTGCCAGCAGCCGGCTGCCTTGGTTGGACACCGGGGAGCTGTTTTTT | CASSRLPWLDTGELFF
TRBJ1-1 | NA | TRBV5-6 | NA | TGTGCCAGCAGTACAGACTCTAGAACTGAAGCTTTCTTT | CASSTDSRTEAFF
TRBJ1-5 | NA | TRBV19 | TRBD1 | TGTGCCAGTAGTATTGGGACAGGCAACAATCAGCCCCAGCATTTT | CASSIGTGNNQPQHF
TRBJ2-3 | NA | TRBV5-1 | NA | TGCGCCAGCAGCTTCACAGATACGCAGTATTTT | CASSFTDTQYF